The 27 T cell receptor beta chains below all came from one sample that was sequenced in a study of blood T cell repertoires in COVID-19. Assay: immunoSEQ multiplex PCR; the TCRdb copy retains only in-frame clones and omits some. Of approximately 250,000 clones in the sample, around 93% were seen once. Specimen: PBMCs or T cells enriched from blood (not recorded which). Receptors were obtained from a man aged 35 to 55 who had been exposed to COVID-19.

The chain carries TRBV29-1 and TRBJ2-2, with 7 bases that match TRBD2. V lost 7 bases and J lost 0; bases outside the gene matches: 5. Germline-derived CDR1 and CDR2 are SQVTM and ANQGSEA. CDR3 size: 14 residues. Here the CDR3 reads CSALGRTNTGELFF. CDR3 in DNA: TGCAGCGCCCTCGGGAGGACGAACACCGGGGAGCTGTTTTTT.

This chain uses TRBV7-2 with TRBJ2-1, with D possibly being TRBD1 (7 bases). V lost 6 bases and J 9 bases, leaving 21 bases between the germline ends. The CDR3 totals 15 residues. The germline V gene encodes CDR1 SGHTA and CDR2 FQGNSA. This chain's CDR3 is CASRRGQLGFGEQFF. The CDR3 bases are TGTGCCAGCAGGCGGGGACAGCTTGGGTTCGGTGAGCAGTTCTTC.

The chain employs TRBV11-3 and TRBJ1-1; D is possibly TRBD1 (5 bases). V was shortened by 1 base and J by 0 bases, with 12 bases between the two germline ends. Germline V gene sequence: CDR1 SGHNT, CDR2 YENEEA. The length of the CDR3 is 16 residues. CDR3 in amino acids: CASSLGGGEVNTEAFF. For the CDR3, the DNA is TGTGCCAGCAGCTTAGGAGGAGGGGAAGTGAACACTGAAGCTTTCTTT.

This clone was observed a few times. The chain has TRBV19 and TRBJ2-7; possibly TRBD2 for D (6 bases). Germline values: CDR1 LNHDA, CDR2 SQIVND (reference sequence). The CDR3 is 15 residues long. The V end lost 3 bases, the J end lost 2 bases, and 14 bases lay between the germline ends. CDR3 protein: CASSISGRTPYEQYF. CDR3 nucleotide sequence: TGTGCCAGTAGTATCTCTGGGAGGACCCCCTACGAGCAGTACTTC.

The V gene is TRBV11-1, the J gene TRBJ2-7, with D possibly TRBD1 on 6 matching bases. The CDR3 consists of 15 residues. CDR1 SGHAT and CDR2 FQDESV come from the germline V gene (reference sequence). V lost 5 bases, J lost 1 base, and 15 bases lay in between. This CDR3 is CASSKKKGQSYEQYF. The CDR3 DNA reads as TGTGCCAGCAGCAAAAAGAAGGGACAATCCTACGAGCAGTACTTC.

The rearrangement links TRBV7-2 to TRBJ2-4, with TRBD2 matching 10 bases. This CDR3 spans 17 amino acids. From germline, CDR1 is SGHTA and CDR2 FQGNSA. Trimming took 5 bases from V and 1 from J; bases not matched to a gene: 8. CDR3 in amino acids: CASSPRLAGTAKNIQYF. The CDR3 bases are TGTGCCAGCAGCCCCCGACTAGCGGGTACCGCCAAAAACATTCAGTACTTC.

The rearrangement joins TRBV19 to TRBJ1-1; D possibly corresponds to TRBD1 (6 bases). The germline V gene has CDR1 LNHDA and CDR2 SQIVND (reference sequence). Trimming took off 1 base at V and 0 bases at J, with 15 bases between the two ends. This CDR3 comprises 17 residues. The CDR3 nucleotides read TGTGCCAGTAGTATAGGGCACAGGGAGCCTATGAACACTGAAGCTTTCTTT. Its translation is CASSIGHREPMNTEAFF.

The chain uses TRBV19 and TRBJ1-2, with 7 bases identical to TRBD1. With V trimmed by 9 bases and J by 4 bases, 8 bases remained unmatched. This CDR3 comprises 13 residues. Germline V gene data show CDR1 as LNHDA and CDR2 as SQIVND (reference sequence). CDR3 in amino acids: CASQGELGYGYTF. CDR3 coding DNA: TGTGCCAGCCAGGGGGAATTAGGCTATGGCTACACCTTC. Filled out from reference TRBV19 and TRBJ1-2, the complete variable domain reads DGGITQSPKYLFRKEGQNVTLSCEQNLNHDAMYWYRQDPGQGLRLIYYSQIVNDFQKGDIAEGYSVSREKKESFPLTVTSAQKNPTAFYLCASQGELGYGYTFGSGTRLTVV.

The sample holds one count of this clone. The chain joins TRBV3-1 (or the pseudogene TRBV3-2) to TRBJ2-5; TRBD2 agrees at 13 bases. CDR3 length: 18 amino acids. Germline CDR1 is LGHDT and CDR2 is YNNKEL (reference sequence). V was pared by 5 bases and J by 5 bases, with 14 bases of the junction left unmatched. CDR3 region: CASSDGTSGTGLKETQYF. CDR3 sequence (DNA): TGTGCCAGCAGCGATGGGACTAGCGGGACGGGATTGAAGGAGACCCAGTACTTC.

This rearrangement joins TRBV30 to TRBJ2-5; TRBD2 might be the D (5 bases). This CDR3 region has 13 residues. Germline V lookup: CDR1 GTSNPN, CDR2 SVGIG (reference sequence). Trimming removed 1 base from V and 0 bases from J, with 6 bases in between. DNA for the CDR3: TGTGCCTGGAGTGGAGGGTACCAAGAGACCCAGTACTTC. Encoded protein: CAWSGGYQETQYF. Combining the CDR3 with reference TRBV30 and TRBJ2-5 gives the whole variable domain SQTIHQWPATLVQPVGSPLSLECTVEGTSNPNLYWYRQAAGRGLQLLFYSVGIGQISSEVPQNLSASRPQDRQFILSSKKLLLSDSGFYLCAWSGGYQETQYFGPGTRLLVL.

This chain uses TRBV10-3 with TRBJ2-1; 8 nucleotides agree with TRBD1. Trimming took 5 bases from V and 0 from J; bases not matched to a gene: 3. This CDR3 has 15 residues. Germline V CDR1 and CDR2: ENHRY, SYGVKD. CDR3: CAISTDRASYNEQFF. Here the CDR3 DNA reads TGTGCCATCAGTACGGACAGGGCCTCCTACAATGAGCAGTTCTTC.

This chain uses TRBV10-2 with TRBJ1-2; 10 nucleotides match TRBD1. The CDR3 consists of 14 residues. Germline assignment: CDR1 WSHSY and CDR2 SAAADI. The ends lost 2 bases at V and 8 bases at J; junction bases unmatched: 5. The CDR3 sequence: CASSERTGGAGYTF. Written as DNA, the CDR3 is TGCGCCAGCAGTGAGAGGACAGGGGGAGCGGGCTACACCTTC.

The chain links TRBV6-1 to TRBJ1-5, with TRBD1 matching over 7 bases. CDR1 is MNHNS and CDR2 is SASEGT in the germline V gene. V dropped 3 bases and J dropped 10; count of bases not matched to a gene: 12. This CDR3 has 15 amino acids. In DNA form, the CDR3 reads TGTGCCAGCAGTGAGACAGGGTTACCCTCACACCCCCAGCATTTT. This translates into CASSETGLPSHPQHF.

The chain uses TRBV28 and TRBJ1-2; 7 bases map to TRBD1. The germline V gene encodes CDR1 MDHEN and CDR2 SYDVKM. V dropped 8 bases and J dropped 7; count of bases not matched to a gene: 13. CDR3 length equals 14 residues. The DNA for the CDR3 is TGTGCCAGCGAAACAGGGGATTGGAGTAGTGGCTACACCTTC. It encodes CASETGDWSSGYTF.

The rearrangement joins TRBV2 to TRBJ2-3; possibly TRBD2 for D (6 bases). The V end was cut by 7 bases, the J end by 5 bases, with 10 bases between. This CDR3 has 12 amino acids. Germline loops: CDR1 SNHLY, CDR2 FYNNEI. The CDR3 protein is CASTPGRDTQYF. CDR3 nucleotide sequence: TGTGCCAGCACCCCCGGGAGAGATACGCAGTATTTT.

The chain couples TRBV7-2 to TRBJ1-2; 7 bases are a match to TRBD1. CDR3 length: 12 residues. Per the germline V gene, CDR1 is SGHTA and CDR2 is FQGNSA. With 1 base clipped from V and 8 bases from J, the junction kept 1 base outside the gene matches. Written as DNA, the CDR3 is TGTGCCAGCAGCTTAGGAGGGGGCGGCTACACCTTC. Its protein is CASSLGGGGYTF. The complete variable domain, with remaining parts taken from reference TRBV7-2 and TRBJ1-2, reads GAGVSQSPSNKVTEKGKDVELRCDPISGHTALYWYRQSLGQGLEFLIYFQGNSAPDKSGLPSDRFSAERTGGSVSTLTIQRTQQEDSAVYLCASSLGGGGYTFGSGTRLTVV.

This chain connects TRBV12-3 or TRBV12-4 to TRBJ1-2, with no clear D. V was trimmed by 5 bases and J by 4 bases, leaving 8 bases between them. The CDR3 length is 12 residues. The CDR3 sequence: CASSTRSYGYTF. In DNA form, the CDR3 reads TGTGCCAGCAGTACAAGATCCTATGGCTACACCTTC.

The chain has TRBV5-1 and TRBJ2-7; D call uncertain. Germline CDR1 SGHRS, CDR2 YFSETQ. The CDR3 loop spans 13 amino acids. V was clipped by 1 base and J by 4 bases, with 9 bases between them. The chain's CDR3 is CASSLSQDYEQYF. The CDR3 DNA reads as TGCGCCAGCAGCTTGTCACAAGATTACGAGCAGTACTTC.

The chain couples TRBV7-9 to TRBJ1-1, with D perhaps matching TRBD1 (5 bases). Per the germline V gene, CDR1 is SEHNR and CDR2 is FQNEAQ (reference sequence). This CDR3 is built from 16 residues. V lost 2 bases to trimming and J lost 6 bases, with 19 bases between them. Here the CDR3 reads CASSLFSVGGVAEAFF. The DNA of the CDR3 is TGTGCCAGCAGCTTATTCTCAGTCGGGGGGGTGGCTGAAGCTTTCTTT.

The V gene is TRBV7-3, the J gene TRBJ2-2, with 12 positions matching TRBD2. Germline V lookup: CDR1 SGHTA, CDR2 FQGTGA. CDR3 length: 16 residues. Losses at the gene ends were 2 bases for V and 2 bases for J; bases not matched to a gene: 0. This CDR3 reads CASSLGLAGNTGELFF. The CDR3 nucleotides read TGTGCCAGCAGCTTAGGACTAGCGGGAAACACCGGGGAGCTGTTTTTT.

The rearrangement uses TRBV18 and TRBJ2-6; 9 positions match TRBD2. The length of the CDR3 is 18 residues. In germline, CDR1 is KGHSH, CDR2 LQKENI. V shed 1 base, J shed 1 base, and the junction held 5 bases outside the gene matches. CDR3 DNA sequence: TGTGCCAGCTCACCACGGCTAGCGGGATGGTCTGGGGCCAACGTCCTGACTTTC. This codes for CASSPRLAGWSGANVLTF.

This rearrangement joins TRBV21-1 to TRBJ2-5; the table calls TRBD2, which could not be checked here. TRBV21-1 is marked as a pseudogene. The CDR3 covers 16 residues. The CDR3 loop reads CASSKGRRSGGETQYF. The CDR3 DNA reads TGTGCCAGCAGCAAGGGTCGGCGTAGCGGGGGAGAGACCCAGTACTTC.

The CDR3 DNA reads as TGTGCCTGGAGTGTAGGGGGCAGGGGGCTATCGAAAGATACGCAGTATTTT. It codes for CAWSVGGRGLSKDTQYF. This chain joins TRBV30 and TRBJ2-3; 8 positions agree with TRBD1. Germline V lookup: CDR1 GTSNPN, CDR2 SVGIG (reference sequence). The CDR3 sequence is 17 residues long. The junction had 13 bases not matched to a gene; V was cut back by 0 bases and J by 5 bases.

The chain combines TRBV28 with TRBJ1-2; D not resolved. CDR3 length: 15 amino acids. V dropped 2 bases and J dropped 1 base, with 11 bases sitting between them. Germline CDR1 is MDHEN and CDR2 is SYDVKM. Here the CDR3 reads CASSLILSNNYGYTF. For the CDR3, the DNA is TGTGCCAGCAGTTTAATACTGAGCAATAACTATGGCTACACCTTC.

The chain recombines TRBV27 with TRBJ2-7, with 9 bases fitting TRBD1. CDR3 length: 14 amino acids. Germline lookup yields CDR1 MNHEY and CDR2 SMNVEV (reference sequence). Trimming at V came to 3 bases and at J to 4 bases, leaving 4 bases not matched to a gene. As DNA, the CDR3 is TGTGCCAGCAGTTTTAGACAGGGGGGGTACGAGCAGTACTTC. Translating gives CASSFRQGGYEQYF.

The chain has TRBV7-2 and TRBJ2-3; TRBD2 aligns across 8 bases. V lost 5 bases and J lost 4; bases outside the gene matches: 8. This CDR3 has 15 amino acids. The germline CDR1 and CDR2 sequences are SGHTA and FQGNSA. CDR3 region: CASSPYRGGADTQYF. In DNA, the CDR3 is TGTGCCAGCAGCCCCTATCGGGGGGGGGCAGATACGCAGTATTTT.

This clone was found once. J is TRBJ2-5 and V is TRBV7-2, with D possibly TRBD1 on 6 matching bases. The ends were cut back, 2 bases at V and 4 bases at J, with 11 bases in the middle. This CDR3 is 14 amino acids long. The germline V gene has CDR1 SGHTA and CDR2 FQGNSA. DNA of the CDR3: TGTGCCAGCAGCTTACTACAGGGTTTAGAGACCCAGTACTTC. Amino acids: CASSLLQGLETQYF.